This entry is about one TCR beta chain. Trimming took 6 bases from V and 4 from J; bases not matched to a gene: 12. Germline V gene sequence: CDR1 DFQATT, CDR2 SNEGSKA (reference sequence). The CDR3 runs 14 residues. These data originate in a study of early T cells in non-severe SARS-CoV-2 infection. Unique molecular identifier tags were affixed to discrete cDNA molecules. TCRdb used MiXCR to reprocess the 5' RACE reads, holding one entry per CDR3 protein. Altogether more than 20,000 distinct CDR3 sequences are present, around 4% being singletons, with the ten largest covering around 4.2%. The rearrangement links TRBV20-1 to TRBJ2-7; 7 nucleotides match TRBD2. The clonotype comes from an adult who was a healthcare worker with PCR-confirmed SARS-CoV-2 infection or an uninfected control (not recorded which). The sample comprised whole blood. The CDR3 nucleotides read TGCAGTGCCCAGAGCGGGGATCGAGGTTACGAGCAGTACTTC. It yields the protein CSAQSGDRGYEQYF.